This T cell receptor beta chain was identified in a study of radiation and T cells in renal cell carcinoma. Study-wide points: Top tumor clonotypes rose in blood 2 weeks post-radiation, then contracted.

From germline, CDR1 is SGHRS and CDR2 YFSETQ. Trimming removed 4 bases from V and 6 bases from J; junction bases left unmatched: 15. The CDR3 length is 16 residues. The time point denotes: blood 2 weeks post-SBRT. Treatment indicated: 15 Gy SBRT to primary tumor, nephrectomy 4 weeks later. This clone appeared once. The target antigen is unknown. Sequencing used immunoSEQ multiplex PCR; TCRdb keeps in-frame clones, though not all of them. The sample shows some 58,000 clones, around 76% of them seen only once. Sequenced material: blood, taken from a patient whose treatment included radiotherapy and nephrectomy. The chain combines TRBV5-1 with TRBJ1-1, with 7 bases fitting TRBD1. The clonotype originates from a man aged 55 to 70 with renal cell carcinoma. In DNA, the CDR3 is TGCGCCAGCAGCCTAACCGGGACAGATAATGGAGCTGAAGCTTTCTTT. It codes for CASSLTGTDNGAEAFF.